Following are 29 T cell receptor beta chains from one sample sequenced in a study of blood T cell repertoires in COVID-19. The table came from immunoSEQ multiplex PCR; TCRdb's copy has only in-frame clones and leaves some out. The sample shows some 490,000 clones, around 85% of them seen only once. Sequences were obtained from PBMCs or T cells enriched from blood (not recorded which). Source of these receptors: a woman aged 55-69 years who had recovered from COVID-19.

The chain recombines TRBV21-1 with TRBJ1-2; whether TRBD1, the table's D call, matches the DNA was not checked. TRBV21-1 is recorded as a pseudogene. The CDR3 runs to 14 residues. In DNA form, the CDR3 reads TGTGCCAGCAGCAAAAGGGGGACGTCGAGTGGCTACACCTTC. Translated, it gives CASSKRGTSSGYTF.

J is TRBJ2-1 and V is TRBV27; the match to TRBD2 covers 11 bases. Unmatched junction bases numbered 6, after V lost 2 bases and J lost 6 bases. The CDR3 is made up of 16 amino acids. Germline lookup yields CDR1 MNHEY and CDR2 SMNVEV (reference sequence). The CDR3 loop is CASSLRLAGGSNEQFF. The CDR3 bases are TGTGCCAGCAGTTTAAGGCTAGCGGGGGGAAGCAATGAGCAGTTCTTC.

The chain uses TRBV5-1 and TRBJ1-1; D gene uncertain. Looked up from germline, CDR1 is SGHRS and CDR2 is YFSETQ. Between the trimmed V and J ends, which lost 5 bases and 1 base, there was a span of 9 bases. There are 13 residues in the CDR3. CDR3 sequence reads: CASSSGPNTEAFF. The CDR3 DNA sequence: TGCGCCAGCAGTTCAGGCCCGAACACTGAAGCTTTCTTT.

The chain carries TRBV6-1 and TRBJ1-4, with D possibly TRBD1 on 6 matching bases. CDR1 is MNHNS and CDR2 is SASEGT in the germline V gene. The germline V and J ends were trimmed by 2 bases and 8 bases, with 15 bases remaining between them. The CDR3 loop spans 15 amino acids. The DNA for the CDR3 is TGTGCCAGCAGTGAAAGGGGGGGAGTTGGAGAAAAACTGTTTTTT. Translating gives CASSERGGVGEKLFF.

The chain uses TRBV29-1 and TRBJ1-2; TRBD1 agrees at 9 bases. This CDR3 has 15 amino acids. V lost 6 bases to trimming and J lost 2 bases; unmatched junction nucleotides: 10. Germline CDR1 SQVTM, CDR2 ANQGSEA. The CDR3 bases are TGCAGCGTAGCCGGCACCGGGACAGGGAACTATGGCTACACCTTC. This gives the protein CSVAGTGTGNYGYTF.

This clone appeared a single time. The chain recombines TRBV6-1 with TRBJ1-3; D perhaps matches TRBD1 (5 bases). Germline lookup yields CDR1 MNHNS and CDR2 SASEGT. Between the trimmed V and J ends, which lost 2 bases and 4 bases, there was a span of 9 bases. The CDR3 is 14 amino acids. This CDR3 reads CASSEQAGGNTIYF. As DNA, the CDR3 is TGTGCCAGCAGTGAACAGGCAGGGGGAAACACCATATATTTT.

The chain employs TRBV6-2 or TRBV6-3 and TRBJ2-1; 11 bases are shared with TRBD1. This CDR3 is built from 15 residues. The V gene's germline CDR1 is MNHEY and CDR2 SVGEGT. After removal of 7 bases from V and 7 bases from J, the junction contained 9 bases not matched to a gene. The CDR3 DNA reads as TGTGCCAGCATCCCGTCCCGGGACAGGGGGAATGAGCAGTTCTTC. Translated: CASIPSRDRGNEQFF.

The V call is TRBV19, the J call TRBJ1-2; TRBD1 agrees at 8 bases. Germline values: CDR1 LNHDA, CDR2 SQIVND (reference sequence). The CDR3 consists of 15 residues. Unmatched junction bases numbered 8, after V lost 3 bases and J lost 5 bases. The CDR3 loop is CASSIGQGISYGYTF. CDR3 coding DNA: TGTGCCAGTAGTATCGGACAGGGCATTTCATATGGCTACACCTTC.

The genes are TRBV24-1 and TRBJ2-5, with a tentative D call TRBD1 (5 bases). The CDR3 consists of 15 residues. The germline V and J ends were trimmed by 5 bases and 5 bases, with 17 bases remaining between them. Per germline, CDR1 KGHDR and CDR2 SFDVKD. CDR3 nucleotide sequence: TGTGCCACCAGTGGGGGAAGGGGCTGGGGTGAGACCCAGTACTTC. This codes for CATSGGRGWGETQYF.

The gene calls are TRBV12-5 and TRBJ1-1; TRBD1 matches at 7 bases. This CDR3 has 14 residues. The trim removed 5 bases at V and 5 bases at J, leaving 8 bases unmatched. Germline loops: CDR1 LGHNT, CDR2 FRNRAP. The CDR3 reads CASGLESGGTEAFF. For the CDR3, the DNA is TGTGCTAGTGGTCTCGAATCAGGGGGAACTGAAGCTTTCTTT.

The chain joins TRBV28 to TRBJ2-7; possible D gene TRBD1, 6 bases. Between the trimmed V and J ends, which lost 6 bases and 0 bases, there was a span of 15 bases. The CDR3 totals 15 residues. Germline CDR1 reads MDHEN; CDR2 reads SYDVKM. Written as DNA, the CDR3 is TGTGCCAGCAGCTCCCTCAGCAGGGGCTCCTACGAGCAGTACTTC. Protein: CASSSLSRGSYEQYF.

The V and J genes are TRBV5-1 and TRBJ2-3; TRBD2 matches at 13 bases. The CDR3 consists of 17 residues. Germline CDR1 SGHRS, CDR2 YFSETQ. Trimming removed 4 bases from V and 5 bases from J; junction bases left unmatched: 10. CDR3 sequence reads: CASSPGWTSGGRDTQYF. CDR3 nucleotides: TGCGCCAGCAGCCCGGGGTGGACTAGCGGGGGTAGAGATACGCAGTATTTT.

The chain carries TRBV9 and TRBJ2-1, with 10 bases fitting TRBD2. V shed 0 bases, J shed 5 bases, and the junction held 2 bases outside the gene matches. The germline gives CDR1 SGDLS, CDR2 YYNGEE. The CDR3 covers 15 residues. Here the CDR3 DNA reads TGTGCCAGCAGCGTAGCTAGCGGGGGAGACAATGAGCAGTTCTTC. It encodes CASSVASGGDNEQFF.

The gene calls are TRBV7-8 and TRBJ2-7, with D perhaps TRBD2 (6 bases). Germline CDR1 and CDR2: SGHVS and FQNEAQ. The CDR3 length is 14 residues. Trimming pared 4 bases from V and 0 bases from J, leaving 10 bases between. CDR3 in DNA: TGTGCCAGCAGCTCCCGCGGGGCCTCCTACGAGCAGTACTTC. This translates into CASSSRGASYEQYF.

The rearrangement joins TRBV12-5 to TRBJ2-5; weak D call: TRBD1 (6 bases). Germline loops: CDR1 LGHNT, CDR2 FRNRAP. The CDR3 spans 15 residues. The V and J ends lost 2 bases and 2 bases respectively, with 12 bases between them. The CDR3 loop is CASGLRRGGQETQYF. The CDR3 DNA follows: TGTGCTAGTGGTTTGCGTCGAGGGGGTCAAGAGACCCAGTACTTC. The variable domain in full, completed from reference TRBV12-5 and TRBJ2-5, reads DARVTQTPRHKVTEMGQEVTMRCQPILGHNTVFWYRQTMMQGLELLAYFRNRAPLDDSGMPKDRFSAEMPDATLATLKIQPSEPRDSAVYFCASGLRRGGQETQYFGPGTRLLVL.

This rearrangement joins TRBV3-1 (or the pseudogene TRBV3-2) to TRBJ2-3; 10 bases align to TRBD2. CDR1 is LGHDT, CDR2 YNNKEL, per germline (reference sequence). With V trimmed by 4 bases and J by 9 bases, 7 bases remained unmatched. CDR3 size: 14 residues. CDR3 in amino acids: CASSPGLAPGTQYF. The CDR3, as DNA: TGTGCCAGCAGCCCGGGACTAGCGCCCGGAACGCAGTATTTT.

The CDR3 DNA is TGCGCCAGCAGCGACCCTACAGGGGATAAAGAAAAACTGTTTTTT. Translating it yields CASSDPTGDKEKLFF. The chain is built from TRBV5-1 and TRBJ1-4; 7 bases fit TRBD1. The trim removed 4 bases at V and 8 bases at J, leaving 11 bases unmatched. CDR1 SGHRS and CDR2 YFSETQ come from the germline V gene. This CDR3 is built from 15 residues.

The chain links TRBV30 to TRBJ2-1; 11 bases are a match to TRBD2. Germline V CDR1 and CDR2: GTSNPN, SVGIG (reference sequence). CDR3 length: 17 residues. V shed 3 bases and J 4 bases; nucleotides not matched to a gene: 11. The CDR3 bases are TGTGCCTGGAGGAGGAGTATGACTAGCGGGGATTACAATGAGCAGTTCTTC. It yields the protein CAWRRSMTSGDYNEQFF.

V gene TRBV10-3 combines with J gene TRBJ2-2; TRBD2 might be the D (7 bases). The CDR3 runs 15 residues. Trimming pared 6 bases from V and 3 bases from J, leaving 14 bases between. The germline CDR1 and CDR2 sequences are ENHRY and SYGVKD. The CDR3 DNA sequence: TGTGCCATCAGGTCAGGGGCGGGGGACACCGGGGAGCTGTTTTTT. This gives the protein CAIRSGAGDTGELFF.

This chain joins TRBV6-5 and TRBJ2-7, with D maybe TRBD1 (6 bases). Germline-derived CDR1 and CDR2 are MNHEY and SVGAGI. V was shortened by 6 bases and J by 2 bases, with 14 bases between the two germline ends. CDR3 length: 14 residues. The CDR3, as DNA: TGTGCCAGCAGAGATCCGGGACAAGCCTACGAGCAGTACTTC. This sequence encodes CASRDPGQAYEQYF.

This clone turned up a few times. The chain couples TRBV5-1 to TRBJ1-1; D perhaps matches TRBD1 (5 bases). The CDR3 covers 13 residues. Per the germline V gene, CDR1 is SGHRS and CDR2 is YFSETQ. V lost 0 bases, J lost 8 bases, and 11 bases lay in between. CDR3 amino acids: CASSLVGRGEAFF. Written as DNA, the CDR3 is TGCGCCAGCAGCTTGGTAGGGAGGGGAGAAGCTTTCTTT.

V and J are TRBV5-8 and TRBJ2-1, with D perhaps matching TRBD2 (8 bases). Germline lookup yields CDR1 SGHTS and CDR2 YDEGEE. V was trimmed by 1 base and J by 13 bases, leaving 21 bases between them. This CDR3 is built from 15 residues. The CDR3 reads CASSLRVSSGTDQFF. The CDR3 region has the DNA TGTGCCAGCAGCTTGAGGGTCAGTAGCGGGACAGACCAGTTCTTC.

CDR3 amino acids: CAWDRATGELFF. CDR3 in DNA: TGTGCCTGGGACAGGGCTACCGGGGAGCTGTTTTTT. The chain combines TRBV30 with TRBJ2-2, with 7 bases matching TRBD1. V shed 5 bases and J 5 bases; nucleotides not matched to a gene: 2. This CDR3 has 12 residues. Germline values: CDR1 GTSNPN, CDR2 SVGIG (reference sequence).

The chain joins TRBV7-9 to TRBJ2-1; TRBD2 is a possible D gene (5 bases). Germline V gives CDR1 SEHNR, CDR2 FQNEAQ (reference sequence). V was trimmed by 3 bases and J by 0 bases, leaving 6 bases between them. The CDR3 is 14 residues long. The CDR3 DNA reads TGTGCCAGCAGCTTTAGCGTCTCCTACAATGAGCAGTTCTTC. It codes for CASSFSVSYNEQFF. The entire variable domain, with the rest obtained from reference TRBV7-9 and TRBJ2-1, is as follows: DTGVSQNPRHKITKRGQNVTFRCDPISEHNRLYWYRQTLGQGPEFLTYFQNEAQLEKSRLLSDRFSAERPKGSFSTLEIQRTEQGDSAMYLCASSFSVSYNEQFFGPGTRLTVL.

The chain employs TRBV4-2 and TRBJ2-3; D is perhaps TRBD2 (5 bases). This CDR3 has 17 residues. The ends were cut back, 0 bases at V and 1 base at J, with 14 bases in the middle. In germline, CDR1 is LGHNA, CDR2 YNFKEQ. Written as DNA, the CDR3 is TGTGCCAGCAGCCAAGATCCCAGAGGGTCCCGCACAGATACGCAGTATTTT. This sequence encodes CASSQDPRGSRTDTQYF.

This chain joins TRBV6-1 and TRBJ2-3; TRBD1 agrees at 7 bases. The CDR3 consists of 16 residues. From germline, CDR1 is MNHNS and CDR2 SASEGT. V shed 1 base and J 2 bases; nucleotides not matched to a gene: 6. This CDR3 reads CASSEGHGTATDTQYF. CDR3 coding DNA: TGTGCCAGCAGTGAAGGACATGGGACAGCCACAGATACGCAGTATTTT.

This clone has only a few counts. The J gene is TRBJ2-7, the V gene TRBV7-2; D perhaps matches TRBD2 (5 bases). The CDR3 runs 13 residues. From germline, CDR1 is SGHTA and CDR2 FQGNSA. V lost 2 bases to trimming and J lost 7 bases, with 12 bases between them. CDR3 amino acids: CASSLWGVREQYF. The CDR3 nucleotides are TGTGCCAGCAGCTTATGGGGAGTAAGGGAGCAGTACTTC. The variable domain in full, completed from reference TRBV7-2 and TRBJ2-7, reads GAGVSQSPSNKVTEKGKDVELRCDPISGHTALYWYRQSLGQGLEFLIYFQGNSAPDKSGLPSDRFSAERTGGSVSTLTIQRTQQEDSAVYLCASSLWGVREQYFGPGTRLTVT.

This clone came up once. Here the CDR3 DNA reads TGCGCCAGCAGCCAAGAGGCCCCCACTAGCGGGGGGGCTGTGAATGAGCAGTTCTTC. Translated, it gives CASSQEAPTSGGAVNEQFF. The J gene is TRBJ2-1, the V gene TRBV4-1, with 13 bases aligning to TRBD2. The CDR3 sequence is 19 residues long. Germline values: CDR1 MGHRA, CDR2 YSYEKL. With V trimmed by 0 bases and J by 7 bases, 12 bases remained unmatched.

This CDR3 is CASSPSNQDNEQFF. The DNA of the CDR3 is TGTGCCAGCAGCCCGTCCAATCAGGACAATGAGCAGTTCTTC. The chain combines TRBV5-4 with TRBJ2-1, with no clear D. Trimming left V 4 bases short and J 5 bases short, with 13 bases between. Germline values: CDR1 SGHNT, CDR2 YYREEE (reference sequence). This CDR3 comprises 14 residues.